The TCR beta chain under discussion was sequenced for a study of blood T cell repertoires in COVID-19. Study members were between about 18 and 100 years old and lived in approximately 25 US regions. A case of COVID-19 had been met by exposed participants within 2 weeks before study entry. This clone was seen a few times. Using immunoSEQ multiplex PCR, the repertoire was profiled, and TCRdb retains in-frame clones only, with some absent. The table includes approximately 300,000 clones, 85% detected once. V shed 8 bases, J shed 6 bases, and the junction held 16 bases outside the gene matches. Germline CDR1 and CDR2: LNHDA and SQIVND (reference sequence). This CDR3 spans 16 amino acids.

V usage is TRBV19 and J usage is TRBJ1-5; 7 bases are shared with TRBD1. The receptor was derived from a woman aged 25 to 39 who had been exposed to COVID-19. The sample consisted of PBMCs or T cells enriched from blood (not recorded which). The DNA for the CDR3 is TGTGCCAGTCTTCGGGAGGGGGCCCAACTGGGTCAGCCCCAGCATTTT. Translating it yields CASLREGAQLGQPQHF. Drawing the rest from reference TRBV19 and TRBJ1-5, the complete variable domain is DGGITQSPKYLFRKEGQNVTLSCEQNLNHDAMYWYRQDPGQGLRLIYYSQIVNDFQKGDIAEGYSVSREKKESFPLTVTSAQKNPTAFYLCASLREGAQLGQPQHFGDGTRLSIL.